The next 24 T cell receptor beta chains were all read from a single sample in a study of hypomethylating agent response in myelodysplastic syndrome. The assay was immunoSEQ multiplex PCR, and TCRdb's table has in-frame clones only and misses some. This sample has a few thousand clones; approximately 90% occur once, and the top ten carry about 15%. Specimen: bone marrow, collected before or after starting hypomethylating agent treatment for myelodysplastic syndrome (not recorded which). The receptors originated from a human donor with myelodysplastic syndrome.

V is TRBV5-5 and J is TRBJ2-7, with unresolved D. CDR1 and CDR2 (germline): SGHKS, YYEKEE (reference sequence). The CDR3 length is 15 residues. Between the trimmed V and J ends, which lost 1 base and 3 bases, there was a span of 14 bases. The CDR3 sequence is CASSLLAGSDYEQYV. The CDR3 DNA is TGTGCCAGCAGCTTGTTGGCCGGCTCCGACTACGAGCAGTACGTC.

This clone appeared a few times. The V and J genes are TRBV10-2 and TRBJ1-2, with D maybe TRBD1 (5 bases). Trimming shortened V by 3 bases and J by 2 bases, and 10 bases separated the two germline ends. This CDR3 contains 14 residues. The germline CDR1 and CDR2 sequences are WSHSY and SAAADI. CDR3 in DNA: TGCGCCAGCAGTGACGGGGGACGGAACTATGGCTACACCTTC. This translates into CASSDGGRNYGYTF.

This chain uses TRBV2 with TRBJ2-7; 10 bases are shared with TRBD1. Germline V CDR1 and CDR2: SNHLY, FYNNEI. V lost 4 bases and J lost 3; bases outside the gene matches: 9. The CDR3 spans 16 residues. CDR3 protein: CASSVARDRGGYEQYF. In DNA form, the CDR3 reads TGTGCCAGCAGTGTCGCACGGGACAGGGGAGGCTACGAGCAGTACTTC. Full variable domain (missing parts from reference TRBV2 and TRBJ2-7): EPEVTQTPSHQVTQMGQEVILRCVPISNHLYFYWYRQILGQKVEFLVSFYNNEISEKSEIFDDQFSVERPDGSNFTLKIRSTKLEDSAMYFCASSVARDRGGYEQYFGPGTRLTVT.

V usage is TRBV30 and J usage is TRBJ2-7; D tentatively reads TRBD1 or TRBD2 (6 bases each). Germline CDR1 GTSNPN, CDR2 SVGIG (reference sequence). This CDR3 region has 14 residues. V was cut by 1 base and J by 0 bases, with 10 bases left in between. For the CDR3, the DNA is TGTGCCTGGAGTGCCGGGGGCTCCTCCTACGAGCAGTACGTC. Protein product: CAWSAGGSSYEQYV.

This clone has only one observation. The gene calls are TRBV19 and TRBJ2-3, with D uncertain. V was shortened by 8 bases and J by 2 bases, with 17 bases between the two germline ends. Germline V gives CDR1 LNHDA, CDR2 SQIVND (reference sequence). The CDR3 sequence is 15 residues long. CDR3 bases: TGTGCCAGTTCCGGAAGCCTGGGGTACACAGATACGCAGTATTTT. This encodes CASSGSLGYTDTQYF.

This clone has more than one count but fewer than ten. The V gene is TRBV2, the J gene TRBJ1-6; no clear D. V lost 6 bases to trimming and J lost 6 bases, with 6 bases between them. Germline V lookup: CDR1 SNHLY, CDR2 FYNNEI. The CDR3 spans 12 residues. In DNA form, the CDR3 reads TGTGCCAGCAGAGGTTTTAATTCACCCCTCCACTTT. It encodes CASRGFNSPLHF.

The genes are TRBV9 and TRBJ2-2; D tentatively fits TRBD1 or TRBD2 (5 bases each). The germline V gene has CDR1 SGDLS and CDR2 YYNGEE. The CDR3 has 13 amino acids. V lost 7 bases, J lost 0 bases, and 7 bases lay in between. The CDR3 DNA sequence: TGTGCCAGCGGGACGCCGAACACCGGGGAGCTGTTTTTT. Translating gives CASGTPNTGELFF.

The chain recombines TRBV7-6 with TRBJ2-2; D remains unclear. The CDR3 runs to 17 residues. Between the trimmed V and J ends, which lost 4 bases and 1 base, there was a span of 16 bases. CDR1 and CDR2 (germline): SGHVS, FNYEAQ. In nucleotides, the CDR3 is TGTGCCAGCAGCTCCCTCCCCCATTGGGGGAACACCGGGGAGCTGTTTTTT. This codes for CASSSLPHWGNTGELFF.

The chain is built from TRBV18 and TRBJ1-4; D call uncertain. The CDR3 is made up of 13 amino acids. Trimming cost V 3 bases and J 3 bases, with 5 bases left between them. Per the germline V gene, CDR1 is KGHSH and CDR2 is LQKENI. The CDR3 loop is CASSPNSNEKLFF. DNA of the CDR3: TGTGCCAGCTCACCTAATTCTAATGAAAAACTGTTTTTT.

The chain combines TRBV5-6 with TRBJ1-2, with 7 positions matching TRBD1. Trimming at V came to 0 bases and at J to 4 bases, leaving 9 bases not matched to a gene. Germline assignment: CDR1 SGHDT and CDR2 YYEEEE. CDR3 size: 16 residues. The CDR3 here is CASSLVLSGGPYGYTF. The CDR3 coding sequence is TGTGCCAGCAGCTTGGTACTTTCAGGGGGGCCCTATGGCTACACCTTC.

This clone came up once. The genes are TRBV5-1 and TRBJ1-6; unclear D gene. V lost 0 bases, J lost 5 bases, and 12 bases lay in between. The CDR3 runs 16 residues. Germline CDR1 SGHRS, CDR2 YFSETQ. In nucleotides, the CDR3 is TGCGCCAGCAGCTTGGAGGTCGGCGAAAATAATTCACCCCTCCACTTT. Translated: CASSLEVGENNSPLHF.

The V and J genes are TRBV9 and TRBJ2-2; 7 nucleotides agree with TRBD1. CDR1 and CDR2 from the germline V gene are SGDLS and YYNGEE. The CDR3 is made up of 15 amino acids. Trimming at V came to 2 bases and at J to 1 base, leaving 2 bases not matched to a gene. The CDR3 loop reads CASSVRDRNTGELFF. The DNA of the CDR3 is TGTGCCAGCAGCGTTCGGGACAGGAACACCGGGGAGCTGTTTTTT.

This clone was seen just once. This CDR3 reads CASSYRANYGYTF. CDR3 nucleotides: TGTGCCAGCAGCTACCGAGCTAACTATGGCTACACCTTC. The chain couples TRBV28 to TRBJ1-2; D unclear. CDR3 length equals 13 residues. Trimming removed 6 bases from V and 0 bases from J, with 8 bases in between. Germline values: CDR1 MDHEN, CDR2 SYDVKM.

The genes are TRBV14 and TRBJ1-2; D possibly corresponds to TRBD1 (6 bases). The germline V gene has CDR1 SGHDN and CDR2 FVKESK. The CDR3 has 12 residues. Trimming removed 5 bases from V and 2 bases from J, with 6 bases in between. DNA of the CDR3: TGTGCCAGCAGCACAGGGAACTATGGCTACACCTTC. Protein product: CASSTGNYGYTF.

CDR3 sequence reads: CASSQSPGGSNQPQHF. The CDR3 bases are TGCGCCAGCAGTCAATCCCCCGGGGGGAGCAATCAGCCCCAGCATTTT. The chain joins TRBV23-1 to TRBJ1-5, with D perhaps matching TRBD1 (5 bases). Being an ORF, TRBV23-1 has a function that is uncertain. The ends were cut back, 0 bases at V and 1 base at J, with 10 bases in the middle. This CDR3 contains 16 residues.

The V and J genes are TRBV2 and TRBJ2-2; D not certain. Looked up from germline, CDR1 is SNHLY and CDR2 is FYNNEI. The V end was cut by 9 bases, the J end by 4 bases, with 9 bases between. This CDR3 region has 12 residues. The CDR3 spells CARMDPTGELFF. CDR3 nucleotides: TGTGCCAGGATGGACCCCACCGGGGAGCTGTTTTTT.

V gene TRBV15 combines with J gene TRBJ1-4; D remains ambiguous. Looked up from germline, CDR1 is LNHNV and CDR2 is YYDKDF (reference sequence). The ends were cut back, 0 bases at V and 7 bases at J, with 12 bases in the middle. The CDR3 runs 15 residues. CDR3 loop: CATSRDPSVAEKLFF. In DNA, the CDR3 is TGTGCCACCAGCAGAGACCCATCGGTGGCTGAAAAACTGTTTTTT.

J is TRBJ1-4 and V is TRBV4-1, with TRBD1 matching 12 bases. In germline, CDR1 is MGHRA, CDR2 YSYEKL. The trim removed 0 bases at V and 4 bases at J, leaving 6 bases unmatched. The CDR3 runs 18 residues. This chain's CDR3 is CASSQEPGQGAINEKLFF. CDR3 DNA sequence: TGCGCCAGCAGCCAAGAGCCGGGACAGGGGGCGATTAATGAAAAACTGTTTTTT.

The V and J genes are TRBV5-6 and TRBJ1-6; no firm D call. Between the trimmed V and J ends, which lost 4 bases and 0 bases, there was a span of 20 bases. Germline CDR1 and CDR2: SGHDT and YYEEEE. The CDR3 totals 19 residues. CDR3 coding DNA: TGTGCCAGCAGCCTGGTGTCGGATTACGATAGCTCCTATAATTCACCCCTCCACTTT. Protein product: CASSLVSDYDSSYNSPLHF.

The CDR3: CASSYGPQGNGYTF. The CDR3 DNA sequence: TGTGCCAGCAGTTACGGTCCCCAGGGTAATGGCTACACCTTC. The V call is TRBV6-6, the J call TRBJ1-2; D is perhaps TRBD1 (5 bases). V lost 2 bases and J 6 bases, leaving 13 bases between the germline ends. From germline, CDR1 is MNHNY and CDR2 SVGAGI (reference sequence). CDR3 length equals 14 residues.

This chain links TRBV18 with TRBJ1-6; D is undetermined. The CDR3 covers 16 residues. Germline CDR1 is KGHSH and CDR2 is LQKENI. Trimming removed 2 bases from V and 4 bases from J, with 12 bases in between. CDR3 loop: CASSPIEAPYNSPLHF. CDR3 DNA sequence: TGTGCCAGCTCACCAATTGAGGCCCCATATAATTCACCCCTCCACTTT.

V is TRBV30 and J is TRBJ1-4; 7 bases line up with TRBD1. V gave up 2 bases and J gave up 2 bases; unmatched junction bases: 8. Germline V lookup: CDR1 GTSNPN, CDR2 SVGIG (reference sequence). This CDR3 has 16 residues. In nucleotides, the CDR3 is TGTGCCTGGAGTAGAAGACAGGGCCTCACTAATGAAAAACTGTTTTTT. Translation: CAWSRRQGLTNEKLFF.

This sequence joins TRBV27 and TRBJ2-3, with D possibly TRBD1 on 5 matching bases. This CDR3 has 14 residues. Germline V CDR1 and CDR2: MNHEY, SMNVEV (reference sequence). V lost 3 bases and J 2 bases, leaving 9 bases between the germline ends. CDR3 nucleotides: TGTGCCAGCAGTTTTGAACAGGACACAGATACGCAGTATTTT. Translated: CASSFEQDTDTQYF.

This clone was counted a single time. V usage is TRBV5-1 and J usage is TRBJ2-3; 12 bases align to TRBD2. V was clipped by 0 bases and J by 4 bases; unmatched bases: 3. Looked up from germline, CDR1 is SGHRS and CDR2 is YFSETQ. CDR3 length equals 16 residues. The CDR3 DNA sequence: TGCGCCAGCAGCTTGGGACTAGCGGGGGCGGCAGATACGCAGTATTTT. It encodes CASSLGLAGAADTQYF.